Listed here are 26 T cell receptor beta chains from one sample, sequenced in a study of CD8+ T cells in alopecia areata. Sequencing used cDNA as its template, made by extracting RNA and reverse transcribing it. Generated by immunoSEQ multiplex PCR, the TCRdb table keeps only in-frame clones and is missing some. The sample lists 190,000 or so clones, about 60% occurring once. Regarding treatment: oral pan-JAK inhibitor, 5-10 mg twice daily. This specimen consisted of CD8+ T cells sorted from blood, obtained at week 24, from a patient treated with tofacitinib. These receptors originate from a human donor with alopecia areata.

The V and J genes are TRBV4-2 and TRBJ1-5, with D perhaps TRBD1 (5 bases). In germline, CDR1 is LGHNA, CDR2 YNFKEQ. V was clipped by 5 bases and J by 3 bases, with 14 bases between them. The CDR3 extends over 15 amino acids. The CDR3 is CASSSDGRANQPQHF. CDR3 DNA: TGTGCCAGCAGCTCAGACGGCAGGGCCAATCAGCCCCAGCATTTT.

The V gene is TRBV7-2, the J gene TRBJ1-2, with 7 positions matching TRBD1. Trimming at V came to 5 bases and at J to 0 bases, leaving 6 bases not matched to a gene. This CDR3 is 15 amino acids long. CDR1 and CDR2 (germline): SGHTA, FQGNSA. This CDR3 is CASSRQGHTNYGYTF. CDR3 nucleotide sequence: TGTGCCAGCAGCCGACAGGGACATACTAACTATGGCTACACCTTC.

The chain uses TRBV15 and TRBJ2-5; the match to TRBD2 covers 8 bases. There are 16 residues in the CDR3. The trim removed 0 bases at V and 5 bases at J, leaving 8 bases unmatched. CDR1 and CDR2 from the germline V gene are LNHNV and YYDKDF (reference sequence). The CDR3 is CATSRDSAGGLETQYF. CDR3 nucleotide sequence: TGTGCCACCAGCAGAGATAGCGCGGGGGGCTTGGAGACCCAGTACTTC.

This clone was observed a few times. This rearrangement joins TRBV28 to TRBJ2-1, with TRBD1 as a possible D gene (5 bases). V was shortened by 5 bases and J by 5 bases, with 10 bases between the two germline ends. Per the germline V gene, CDR1 is MDHEN and CDR2 is SYDVKM. The CDR3 has 13 amino acids. The CDR3 spells CASSPQGHNEQFF. The CDR3 DNA sequence: TGTGCCAGCAGTCCTCAGGGCCACAATGAGCAGTTCTTC.

This clone turned up a few times. V is TRBV27 and J is TRBJ1-5, with no clear D. CDR3 length equals 12 residues. CDR1 is MNHEY, CDR2 SMNVEV, per germline (reference sequence). With 4 bases removed from V and 6 bases from J, the gap between germline ends came to 7 bases. The CDR3 sequence is CASSSAGQPQHF. The CDR3 DNA sequence: TGTGCCAGCAGTTCGGCGGGTCAGCCCCAGCATTTT.

This chain uses TRBV27 with TRBJ2-5; 10 bases are shared with TRBD1. Germline V CDR1 and CDR2: MNHEY, SMNVEV (reference sequence). Unmatched junction bases numbered 3, after V lost 5 bases and J lost 0 bases. The CDR3 has 15 amino acids. The chain's CDR3 is CASSPGQGHQETQYF. The CDR3 coding sequence is TGTGCCAGCAGTCCGGGACAGGGGCACCAAGAGACCCAGTACTTC.

The genes are TRBV5-1 and TRBJ1-5; tentatively, D is TRBD1 (6 bases). This CDR3 has 15 amino acids. Germline V gives CDR1 SGHRS, CDR2 YFSETQ. The V and J ends lost 0 bases and 3 bases respectively, with 10 bases between them. The chain's CDR3 is CASSLEGGLNQPQHF. The CDR3 coding sequence is TGCGCCAGCAGCTTGGAGGGGGGGCTCAATCAGCCCCAGCATTTT.

This clone has just one count. A junction end diverges from the germline sequence, so it may reflect a read error. Other DNA sequences of this sample code for an identical CDR3. This rearrangement joins TRBV25-1 to TRBJ2-5; a weak D match, TRBD2 (5 bases). The CDR3 length is 12 residues. Looked up from germline, CDR1 is MGHDK and CDR2 is SYGVNS. CDR3: CASSGVQETQYF. In nucleotides, the CDR3 is TGTGCCAGCAGCGGGGTACAAGAGACTCAGTACTTC.

This clone was observed at least ten times. V gene TRBV29-1 combines with J gene TRBJ2-5; D remains ambiguous. The CDR3 is made up of 12 amino acids. Trimming cost V 4 bases and J 1 base, with 7 bases left between them. The germline V gene encodes CDR1 SQVTM and CDR2 ANQGSEA. The CDR3 region is CSVVGSQETQYF. Here the CDR3 DNA reads TGCAGCGTTGTGGGCAGCCAAGAGACCCAGTACTTC.

The chain combines TRBV6-1 with TRBJ1-5; a possible D gene is TRBD1 (6 bases). Germline CDR1 reads MNHNS; CDR2 reads SASEGT. The CDR3 is 13 amino acids. With 3 bases removed from V and 6 bases from J, the gap between germline ends came to 9 bases. The CDR3 nucleotides are TGTGCCAGCAGTGAGGGGGCTGTTCAGCCCCAGCATTTT. Residues: CASSEGAVQPQHF.

The rearrangement links TRBV6-5 to TRBJ2-3, with 10 bases lining up with TRBD2. The J segment lost 4 bases and the V segment lost 5 bases, leaving 6 bases of the junction unmatched. This CDR3 is built from 15 residues. Looked up from germline, CDR1 is MNHEY and CDR2 is SVGAGI. This chain's CDR3 is CASSPAGGRPDTQYF. DNA for the CDR3: TGTGCCAGCAGTCCAGCGGGGGGGCGTCCAGATACGCAGTATTTT.

J is TRBJ2-1 and V is TRBV5-1, with D tentatively TRBD1 (5 bases). With 6 bases removed from V and 0 bases from J, the gap between germline ends came to 13 bases. The CDR3 consists of 15 residues. Germline V gives CDR1 SGHRS, CDR2 YFSETQ. Here the CDR3 reads CASKWGESSYNEQFF. The CDR3 coding sequence is TGCGCCAGCAAATGGGGCGAAAGCTCCTACAATGAGCAGTTCTTC.

About this clone itself: Other DNA variants within this sample encode the same CDR3. The rearrangement links TRBV7-9 to TRBJ1-2; 11 positions match TRBD1. J lost 13 bases, V lost 5 bases, and 3 bases had no gene match. The CDR3 runs to 11 residues. In germline, CDR1 is SEHNR, CDR2 FQNEAQ (reference sequence). CDR3 DNA sequence: TGTGCCAGCAGCCCGGGACAGGGGGGCACCTTC. This gives the protein CASSPGQGGTF.

This clone has a handful of counts. The V and J genes are TRBV11-3 and TRBJ2-4; D may match TRBD1 or TRBD2 (5 bases each). Germline lookup yields CDR1 SGHNT and CDR2 YENEEA. CDR3 length: 16 amino acids. Trimming cost V 1 base and J 6 bases, with 16 bases left between them. The CDR3 nucleotides are TGTGCCAGCAGCTTAGGCAGAGAGGGGATTAGAAACATTCAGTACTTC. It codes for CASSLGREGIRNIQYF.

The chain couples TRBV15 to TRBJ2-5; D is unclear. CDR1 is LNHNV and CDR2 is YYDKDF in the germline V gene (reference sequence). The ends were cut back, 0 bases at V and 4 bases at J, with 9 bases in the middle. The CDR3 runs to 14 residues. As DNA, the CDR3 is TGTGCCACCAGCAGAGATAATGCTAGAGAGACCCAGTACTTC. Protein: CATSRDNARETQYF. Looking up the rest from reference TRBV15 and TRBJ2-5 gives the full variable domain: DAMVIQNPRYQVTQFGKPVTLSCSQTLNHNVMYWYQQKSSQAPKLLFHYYDKDFNNEADTPDNFQSRRPNTSFCFLDIRSPGLGDTAMYLCATSRDNARETQYFGPGTRLLVL.

V is TRBV5-1 and J is TRBJ2-5; D remains unclear. V lost 2 bases and J 5 bases, leaving 10 bases between the germline ends. There are 13 residues in the CDR3. Germline CDR1 and CDR2: SGHRS and YFSETQ. The CDR3 DNA reads TGCGCCAGCAGCTTATTTCCCTCGGAGACCCAGTACTTC. This sequence encodes CASSLFPSETQYF.

The V call is TRBV7-6, the J call TRBJ2-7; D is perhaps TRBD1 (6 bases). CDR3 length equals 12 residues. Germline V gene data show CDR1 as SGHVS and CDR2 as FNYEAQ. V was shortened by 5 bases and J by 4 bases, with 9 bases between the two germline ends. The CDR3 region is CASSQDRYEQYF. CDR3 in DNA: TGTGCCAGCAGCCAAGACAGGTACGAGCAGTACTTC. The variable domain in full, with the rest retrieved from reference TRBV7-6 and TRBJ2-7, is GAGVSQSPRYKVTKRGQDVALRCDPISGHVSLYWYRQALGQGPEFLTYFNYEAQQDKSGLPNDRFSAERPEGSISTLTIQRTEQRDSAMYRCASSQDRYEQYFGPGTRLTVT.

The genes are TRBV14 and TRBJ1-1; possible D gene TRBD1, 6 bases. V was pared by 1 base and J by 5 bases, with 29 bases between. Germline CDR1 and CDR2: SGHDN and FVKESK. This CDR3 has 20 residues. The CDR3 DNA reads as TGTGCCAGCAGCCAAGCTCGGGCAGGGACACGCATGGGGCAAGGGACTGAAGCTTTCTTT. Translating it yields CASSQARAGTRMGQGTEAFF.

The V gene is TRBV7-7, the J gene TRBJ2-5; a possible D gene is TRBD1 (6 bases). This CDR3 has 13 residues. V shed 5 bases and J shed 4 bases, with 11 bases lying between them. Germline CDR1 is SSHAT and CDR2 is FNYEAQ (reference sequence). The chain's CDR3 is CASSQTQGETQYF. CDR3 DNA sequence: TGTGCCAGCAGCCAAACACAGGGAGAGACCCAGTACTTC.

The chain carries TRBV19 and TRBJ1-1; D remains ambiguous. The CDR3 extends over 11 amino acids. The germline CDR1 and CDR2 sequences are LNHDA and SQIVND (reference sequence). With 2 bases removed from V and 2 bases from J, the gap between germline ends came to 0 bases. The chain's CDR3 is CASSINTEAFF. The DNA of the CDR3 is TGTGCCAGTAGTATAAACACTGAAGCTTTCTTT.

This chain connects TRBV30 to TRBJ1-5, with D uncertain. This CDR3 has 13 amino acids. The germline gives CDR1 GTSNPN, CDR2 SVGIG (reference sequence). Trimming stripped 0 bases from V and 9 bases from J, with 12 bases between. The chain's CDR3 is CAWSVRGVGPQHF. CDR3 nucleotide sequence: TGTGCCTGGAGTGTACGCGGGGTTGGGCCCCAGCATTTT.

V and J are TRBV30 and TRBJ2-3; TRBD2 agrees at 8 bases. There are 14 residues in the CDR3. Germline assignment: CDR1 GTSNPN and CDR2 SVGIG (reference sequence). The trim removed 2 bases at V and 5 bases at J, leaving 6 bases unmatched. Written as DNA, the CDR3 is TGTGCCTGGAGTCCAGCGGGGGCCATAGATACGCAGTATTTT. It yields the protein CAWSPAGAIDTQYF.

This clone turned up a few times. The V and J genes are TRBV12-5 and TRBJ2-5; a possible D gene is TRBD2 (5 bases). This CDR3 region has 14 residues. The V end lost 0 bases, the J end lost 5 bases, and 10 bases lay between the germline ends. Germline-derived CDR1 and CDR2 are LGHNT and FRNRAP. CDR3 nucleotides: TGTGCTAGTGGTTTGGTCCGTAGCGCTGAGACCCAGTACTTC. It encodes CASGLVRSAETQYF.

V usage is TRBV5-6 and J usage is TRBJ1-1, with D maybe TRBD1 (5 bases). Germline V lookup: CDR1 SGHDT, CDR2 YYEEEE. V was pared by 1 base and J by 7 bases, with 8 bases between. The CDR3 length is 12 residues. The CDR3 coding sequence is TGTGCCAGCAGCTTGCGGGGGGGTGAAGCTTTCTTT. Translated: CASSLRGGEAFF.

V gene TRBV6-1 combines with J gene TRBJ1-2; the D is unclear. The germline CDR1 and CDR2 sequences are MNHNS and SASEGT. This CDR3 is 14 amino acids long. V was shortened by 1 base and J by 2 bases, with 8 bases between the two germline ends. The CDR3 nucleotides read TGTGCCAGCAGTGAAGTAGTGGACAACTATGGCTACACCTTC. Protein sequence: CASSEVVDNYGYTF.

The chain combines TRBV19 with TRBJ1-5; 8 bases agree with TRBD1. The CDR3 consists of 15 residues. The V gene's germline CDR1 is LNHDA and CDR2 SQIVND (reference sequence). Trimming removed 3 bases from V and 6 bases from J; junction bases left unmatched: 7. CDR3 region: CASSMRQGAVQPQHF. As DNA, the CDR3 is TGTGCCAGTAGTATGAGGCAGGGGGCGGTTCAGCCCCAGCATTTT.